The 20 T cell receptor beta chains reported below all come from one sample, sequenced in a study of cytomegalovirus exposure and HLA in healthy donors (dated by TCRdb to the late 2010s). Library method: the immunoSEQ multiplex PCR assay. For the multiplex PCR, a mixture combining 60 forward primers for TCR Vbeta segments and 13 reverse primers for TCR Jbeta segments was used. This is the immuneACCESS table as TCRdb keeps it, with only in-frame sequences that have V and J called. A part of the clones is gone; compared with another copy, unresolved V genes explain less than half, and the rest is unexplained. The sample records fewer than 120,000 clones, 86% of which are singletons. Around 2% of the sample lies in the top ten. The specimen was PBMCs. The receptors originated from a middle-aged man in good health and CMV-seronegative.

The chain is built from TRBV2 and TRBJ1-5, with 7 bases fitting TRBD1. The CDR3 totals 13 residues. The V gene end was trimmed by 11 bases and the J gene end by 2 bases; junction bases not matched to a gene: 6. Germline V gene sequence: CDR1 SNHLY, CDR2 FYNNEI. The CDR3 protein is CAGGTVRNQPQHF. Written as DNA, the CDR3 is TGTGCCGGAGGGACAGTCCGCAATCAGCCCCAGCATTTT.

The chain links TRBV19 to TRBJ2-3; the match to TRBD1 covers 9 bases. Germline CDR1 is LNHDA and CDR2 is SQIVND (reference sequence). This CDR3 comprises 14 residues. With V trimmed by 6 bases and J by 1 base, 2 bases remained unmatched. The CDR3 is CASSRTGGTDTQYF. For the CDR3, the DNA is TGTGCCAGTAGCCGGACAGGGGGCACAGATACGCAGTATTTT.

This chain connects TRBV5-1 to TRBJ2-7; D not certain. Germline V gene data show CDR1 as SGHRS and CDR2 as YFSETQ. The CDR3 has 15 residues. With 5 bases removed from V and 0 bases from J, the gap between germline ends came to 15 bases. DNA of the CDR3: TGCGCCAGCAGGTCGCATGGTGCTACCTCCTACGAGCAGTACTTC. Encoded protein: CASRSHGATSYEQYF.

The chain couples TRBV19 to TRBJ1-4; 9 bases map to TRBD1. The CDR3 extends over 15 amino acids. The trim removed 6 bases at V and 3 bases at J, leaving 5 bases unmatched. Germline V gene data show CDR1 as LNHDA and CDR2 as SQIVND (reference sequence). The CDR3 spells CASRIQGAANEKLFF. As DNA, the CDR3 is TGTGCCAGTAGGATACAGGGGGCTGCTAATGAAAAACTGTTTTTT.

The V call is TRBV7-3, the J call TRBJ1-2, with D uncertain. The CDR3 has 15 amino acids. Trimming took 1 base from V and 6 from J, leaving 15 bases between them. Germline CDR1 reads SGHTA; CDR2 reads FQGTGA. Written as DNA, the CDR3 is TGTGCCAGCAGCTTAAATCCGGGCGGGGTCCATGGCTACACCTTC. Translation: CASSLNPGGVHGYTF.

V and J are TRBV5-1 and TRBJ2-1, with TRBD2 matching over 10 bases. This CDR3 has 17 residues. Germline values: CDR1 SGHRS, CDR2 YFSETQ. The V gene end was trimmed by 5 bases and the J gene end by 2 bases; junction bases not matched to a gene: 10. The CDR3 coding sequence is TGCGCCAGCAGTCCGAACCAGCGGGGGGGACCCTACAATGAGCAGTTCTTC. Its protein product is CASSPNQRGGPYNEQFF. Full variable domain (remainder filled in from reference TRBV5-1 and TRBJ2-1): KAGVTQTPRYLIKTRGQQVTLSCSPISGHRSVSWYQQTPGQGLQFLFEYFSETQRNKGNFPGRFSGRQFSNSRSEMNVSTLELGDSALYLCASSPNQRGGPYNEQFFGPGTRLTVL.

V is TRBV6-5 and J is TRBJ1-2, with D perhaps TRBD1 (5 bases). Deletions cut 0 bases from V and 2 bases from J, with 13 bases between. Germline lookup yields CDR1 MNHEY and CDR2 SVGAGI. The CDR3 sequence is 16 residues long. CDR3 sequence: CASSYSSGGMNYGYTF. The CDR3 DNA reads TGTGCCAGCAGTTACTCGTCCGGGGGAATGAACTATGGCTACACCTTC.

The table lists this clone with a few counts. The chain is built from TRBV29-1 and TRBJ1-4; TRBD1 matches 8 bases. The CDR3 is made up of 12 amino acids. Germline V gene lookup returns CDR1 SQVTM and CDR2 ANQGSEA. Trimming took 6 bases from V and 5 from J; bases not matched to a gene: 2. For the CDR3, the DNA is TGCAGCGTCCGGGACAGGAATGAAAAACTGTTTTTT. Translation: CSVRDRNEKLFF. The variable domain in full, completed from reference TRBV29-1 and TRBJ1-4, reads SAVISQKPSRDICQRGTSLTIQCQVDSQVTMMFWYRQQPGQSLTLIATANQGSEATYESGFVIDKFPISRPNLTFSTLTVSNMSPEDSSIYLCSVRDRNEKLFFGSGTQLSVL.

V gene TRBV7-2 combines with J gene TRBJ1-1; D not resolved. Germline CDR1 SGHTA, CDR2 FQGNSA. The CDR3 runs 12 residues. V lost 1 base to trimming and J lost 10 bases, with 10 bases between them. The DNA of the CDR3 is TGTGCCAGCAGCTTAGTGAGGGTAGGAGCTTTCTTT. Protein product: CASSLVRVGAFF. The full variable domain, in which reference TRBV7-2 and TRBJ1-1 provide the parts outside the CDR3, is GAGVSQSPSNKVTEKGKDVELRCDPISGHTALYWYRQSLGQGLEFLIYFQGNSAPDKSGLPSDRFSAERTGGSVSTLTIQRTQQEDSAVYLCASSLVRVGAFFGQGTRLTVV.

About this clone: This CDR3 fails to terminate in the conserved phenylalanine or tryptophan, so it likely reflects a read error. This chain joins TRBV6-5 and TRBJ1-5, with D perhaps TRBD1 (5 bases). The V and J ends lost 5 bases and 1 base respectively, with 6 bases between them. This CDR3 has 13 residues. CDR1 and CDR2 (germline): MNHEY, SVGAGI. CDR3 residues: CASSRQSNQPQHV. The CDR3 nucleotides read TGTGCCAGCAGTAGACAGAGCAATCAGCCCCAGCATGTT.

The chain uses TRBV2 and TRBJ2-2; maybe TRBD1 (6 bases). CDR3 length equals 13 residues. From germline, CDR1 is SNHLY and CDR2 FYNNEI. The V and J ends lost 6 bases and 7 bases respectively, with 12 bases between them. The chain's CDR3 is CASRKGVGGELFF. Here the CDR3 DNA reads TGTGCCAGCAGGAAGGGGGTAGGCGGGGAGCTGTTTTTT. The full variable domain, completed using reference TRBV2 and TRBJ2-2, is EPEVTQTPSHQVTQMGQEVILRCVPISNHLYFYWYRQILGQKVEFLVSFYNNEISEKSEIFDDQFSVERPDGSNFTLKIRSTKLEDSAMYFCASRKGVGGELFFGEGSRLTVL.

The genes are TRBV5-1 and TRBJ1-1, with a possible D match to TRBD1 (5 bases). Germline-derived CDR1 and CDR2 are SGHRS and YFSETQ. The V end lost 0 bases, the J end lost 0 bases, and 9 bases lay between the germline ends. The CDR3 length is 15 residues. This CDR3 is CASSLVPTVNTEAFF. The CDR3 DNA sequence: TGCGCCAGCAGCTTGGTACCGACAGTGAACACTGAAGCTTTCTTT.

A single count supports this clone. V gene TRBV6-1 combines with J gene TRBJ1-3; 8 bases line up with TRBD1. Trimming removed 1 base from V and 0 bases from J; junction bases left unmatched: 14. The CDR3 sequence is 20 residues long. Germline V gene data show CDR1 as MNHNS and CDR2 as SASEGT. This CDR3 is CASSEVPVHRGGASGNTIYF. Here the CDR3 DNA reads TGTGCCAGCAGTGAAGTCCCCGTCCACAGGGGGGGAGCCTCTGGAAACACCATATATTTT.

The V gene is TRBV15, the J gene TRBJ2-1; D might be TRBD2 (5 bases). Germline lookup yields CDR1 LNHNV and CDR2 YYDKDF (reference sequence). This CDR3 has 17 residues. The ends were cut back, 0 bases at V and 0 bases at J, with 12 bases in the middle. The CDR3 loop is CATSRDRTGSSYNEQFF. For the CDR3, the DNA is TGTGCCACCAGCAGAGATCGTACGGGAAGCTCCTACAATGAGCAGTTCTTC.

The chain uses TRBV6-5 and TRBJ1-3; 7 positions match TRBD1. The CDR3 runs to 16 residues. Trimming removed 3 bases from V and 2 bases from J; junction bases left unmatched: 7. In germline, CDR1 is MNHEY, CDR2 SVGAGI. CDR3 nucleotides: TGTGCCAGCAGTTATTTCCAGGGGGTCGCTGGAAACACCATATATTTT. Its protein is CASSYFQGVAGNTIYF.

With regard to this clone: Distinct nucleotide sequences in the sample also encode this CDR3. The V gene is TRBV5-1, the J gene TRBJ2-3; D is possibly TRBD2 (7 bases). This CDR3 contains 15 residues. Germline V gene data show CDR1 as SGHRS and CDR2 as YFSETQ. The ends were cut back, 1 base at V and 0 bases at J, with 9 bases in the middle. The CDR3 protein is CASSLRGASTDTQYF. CDR3 sequence (DNA): TGCGCCAGCAGCTTGCGGGGGGCTAGCACAGATACGCAGTATTTT.

The chain recombines TRBV14 with TRBJ1-5; tentatively, D is TRBD1 (5 bases). Germline V gives CDR1 SGHDN, CDR2 FVKESK. Trimming removed 4 bases at V and 2 bases at J, with 9 bases between. CDR3 size: 14 residues. As DNA, the CDR3 is TGTGCCAGCAGCCGCGGGGGGGGCAATCAGCCCCAGCATTTT. Its protein is CASSRGGGNQPQHF.

V usage is TRBV5-1 and J usage is TRBJ1-5; D is uncertain. CDR3 length: 15 amino acids. Germline V gives CDR1 SGHRS, CDR2 YFSETQ. Trimming cost V 4 bases and J 0 bases, with 11 bases left between them. The CDR3 DNA reads TGCGCCAGCAGCCCGGCGGGTAATAGCAATCAGCCCCAGCATTTT. Its protein product is CASSPAGNSNQPQHF.

This chain links TRBV5-4 with TRBJ1-1; maybe TRBD1 (6 bases). The CDR3 is 13 residues long. Trimming cost V 7 bases and J 2 bases, with 12 bases left between them. Per the germline V gene, CDR1 is SGHNT and CDR2 is YYREEE (reference sequence). The CDR3 region is CASGGGRNTEAFF. The DNA for the CDR3 is TGTGCCAGCGGGGGGGGGCGAAACACTGAAGCTTTCTTT. Looking up the rest from reference TRBV5-4 and TRBJ1-1 gives the full variable domain: ETGVTQSPTHLIKTRGQQVTLRCSSQSGHNTVSWYQQALGQGPQFIFQYYREEENGRGNFPPRFSGLQFPNYSSELNVNALELDDSALYLCASGGGRNTEAFFGQGTRLTVV.

This clone was detected only once. V and J are TRBV9 and TRBJ2-2; perhaps TRBD1 as D (6 bases). Germline CDR1 and CDR2: SGDLS and YYNGEE. This CDR3 contains 15 residues. Trimming removed 4 bases from V and 4 bases from J, with 14 bases in between. Here the CDR3 DNA reads TGTGCCAGCAGCTTTGGACAGAGGGTCACCGGGGAGCTGTTTTTT. Translated: CASSFGQRVTGELFF. Full variable domain (outside the CDR3, taken from reference TRBV9 and TRBJ2-2): DSGVTQTPKHLITATGQRVTLRCSPRSGDLSVYWYQQSLDQGLQFLIQYYNGEERAKGNILERFSAQQFPDLHSELNLSSLELGDSALYFCASSFGQRVTGELFFGEGSRLTVL.